This record covers a single T cell receptor beta chain. Its antigen is still unknown. This record belongs to a study of shared clonotypes between healthy human individuals. Study at large: Those who served as donors were two women and a few men between the ages of 18 and 49. Each donor contributed plates that comprised three CD4 naive, three CD4 memory, two CD8 naive and one CD8 memory. Study conclusions and caveats: Depth of sequencing was expected to influence donor clonotype sharing. Larger richness was generally estimated for naive than memory subsets.

This CDR3 contains 13 residues. CDR1 is GTSNPN and CDR2 is SVGIG in the germline V gene (reference sequence). The ends were cut back, 4 bases at V and 1 base at J, with 8 bases in the middle. Repertoires were generated with immunoSEQ multiplex PCR, while TCRdb's copy carries only in-frame clones and drops some. The repertoire consists of under 1,900,000 clones, with 98% occurring once and the leading ten covering about 0.35%. Source material: naive CD4+ T cells sorted from blood. Indicated subset: CD45RA+ positively selected. The receptor was derived from a young man in good health. V usage is TRBV30 and J usage is TRBJ1-5; no definite D call. The CDR3 loop reads CAWTRGSNQPQHF. The CDR3 DNA follows: TGTGCCTGGACCAGAGGAAGCAATCAGCCCCAGCATTTT.